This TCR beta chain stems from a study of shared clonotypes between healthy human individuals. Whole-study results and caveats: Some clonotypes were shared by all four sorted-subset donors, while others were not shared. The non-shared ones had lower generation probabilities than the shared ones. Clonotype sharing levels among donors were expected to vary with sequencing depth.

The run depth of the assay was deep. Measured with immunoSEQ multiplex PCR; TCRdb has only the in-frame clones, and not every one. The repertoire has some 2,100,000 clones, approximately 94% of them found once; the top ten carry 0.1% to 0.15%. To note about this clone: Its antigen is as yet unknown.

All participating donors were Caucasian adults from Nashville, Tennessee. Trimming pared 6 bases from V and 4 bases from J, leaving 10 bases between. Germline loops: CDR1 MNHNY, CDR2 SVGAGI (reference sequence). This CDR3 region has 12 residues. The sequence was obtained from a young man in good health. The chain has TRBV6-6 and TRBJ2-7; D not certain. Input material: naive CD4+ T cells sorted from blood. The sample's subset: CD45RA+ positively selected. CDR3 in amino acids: CASSSSAYEQYF. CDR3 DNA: TGTGCCAGCAGCAGCAGTGCGTACGAGCAGTACTTC.